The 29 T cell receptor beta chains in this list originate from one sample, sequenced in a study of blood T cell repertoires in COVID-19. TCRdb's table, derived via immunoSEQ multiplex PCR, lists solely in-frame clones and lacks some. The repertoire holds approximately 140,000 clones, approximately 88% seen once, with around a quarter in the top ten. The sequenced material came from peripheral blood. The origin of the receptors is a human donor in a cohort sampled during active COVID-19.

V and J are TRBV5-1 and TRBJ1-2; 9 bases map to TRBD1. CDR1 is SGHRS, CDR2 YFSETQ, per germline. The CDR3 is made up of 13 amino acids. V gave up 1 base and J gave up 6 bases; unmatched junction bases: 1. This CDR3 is CASSLTGGDGYTF. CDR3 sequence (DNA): TGCGCCAGCAGCTTGACAGGGGGCGATGGCTACACCTTC. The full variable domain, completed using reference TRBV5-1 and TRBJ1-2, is KAGVTQTPRYLIKTRGQQVTLSCSPISGHRSVSWYQQTPGQGLQFLFEYFSETQRNKGNFPGRFSGRQFSNSRSEMNVSTLELGDSALYLCASSLTGGDGYTFGSGTRLTVV.

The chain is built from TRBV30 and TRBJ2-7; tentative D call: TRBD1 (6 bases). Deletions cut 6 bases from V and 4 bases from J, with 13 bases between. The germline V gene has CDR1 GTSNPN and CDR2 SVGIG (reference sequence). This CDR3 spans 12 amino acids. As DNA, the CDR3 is TGTGCCTGTACGGGGACAATTTACGAGCAGTACTTC. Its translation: CACTGTIYEQYF.

This CDR3 reads CASSYVRGTGGTEAFF. DNA of the CDR3: TGTGCCAGCAGTTACGTCCGGGGGACAGGGGGCACTGAAGCTTTCTTT. This chain uses TRBV6-2 or TRBV6-3 with TRBJ1-1; 11 bases are a match to TRBD1. The CDR3 consists of 16 residues. J gave up 4 bases and V 2 bases, and 6 bases lay outside the gene matches. Germline lookup yields CDR1 MNHEY and CDR2 SVGEGT.

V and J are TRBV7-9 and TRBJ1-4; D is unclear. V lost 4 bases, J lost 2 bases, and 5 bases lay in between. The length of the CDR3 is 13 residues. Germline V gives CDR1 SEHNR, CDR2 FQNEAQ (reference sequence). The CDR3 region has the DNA TGTGCCAGCAGCTACTCGACTAATGAAAAACTGTTTTTT. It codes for CASSYSTNEKLFF.

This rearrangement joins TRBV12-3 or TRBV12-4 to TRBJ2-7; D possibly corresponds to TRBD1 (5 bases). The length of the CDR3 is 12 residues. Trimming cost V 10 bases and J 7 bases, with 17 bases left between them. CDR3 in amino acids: CATGNGVWEQYF. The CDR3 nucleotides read TGTGCCACAGGGAATGGTGTGTGGGAGCAGTACTTC.

For the CDR3, the DNA is TGTGCCAGCTCACCAGGTGGTTCGAGCTCCTACGAGCAGTACTTC. This sequence encodes CASSPGGSSSYEQYF. The chain is built from TRBV18 and TRBJ2-7; no firm D call. Trimming left V 2 bases short and J 0 bases short, with 11 bases between. The CDR3 length is 15 residues. CDR1 is KGHSH and CDR2 is LQKENI in the germline V gene. The full variable domain, rest sourced from reference TRBV18 and TRBJ2-7, is NAGVMQNPRHLVRRRGQEARLRCSPMKGHSHVYWYRQLPEEGLKFMVYLQKENIIDESGMPKERFSAEFPKEGPSILRIQQVVRGDSAAYFCASSPGGSSSYEQYFGPGTRLTVT.

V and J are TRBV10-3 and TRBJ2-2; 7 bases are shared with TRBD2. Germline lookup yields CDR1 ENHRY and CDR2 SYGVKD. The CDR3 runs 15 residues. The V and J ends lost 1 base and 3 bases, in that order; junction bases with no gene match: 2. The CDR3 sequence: CAISELAGDTGELFF. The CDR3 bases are TGTGCCATCAGTGAGTTGGCGGGGGACACCGGGGAGCTGTTTTTT.

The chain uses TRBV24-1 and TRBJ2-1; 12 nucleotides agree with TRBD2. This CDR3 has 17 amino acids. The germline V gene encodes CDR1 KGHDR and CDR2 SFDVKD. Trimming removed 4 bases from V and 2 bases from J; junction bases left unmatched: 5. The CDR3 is CATSDRLAGETYNEQFF. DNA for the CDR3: TGTGCCACCAGTGACAGACTAGCGGGGGAGACCTACAATGAGCAGTTCTTC.

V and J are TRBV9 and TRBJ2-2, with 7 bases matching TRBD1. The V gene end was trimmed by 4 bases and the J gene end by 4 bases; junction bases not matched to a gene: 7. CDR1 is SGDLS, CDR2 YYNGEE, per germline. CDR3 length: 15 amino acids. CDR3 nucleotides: TGTGCCAGCAGCCCCCGACAGGGTGTCACCGGGGAGCTGTTTTTT. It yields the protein CASSPRQGVTGELFF.

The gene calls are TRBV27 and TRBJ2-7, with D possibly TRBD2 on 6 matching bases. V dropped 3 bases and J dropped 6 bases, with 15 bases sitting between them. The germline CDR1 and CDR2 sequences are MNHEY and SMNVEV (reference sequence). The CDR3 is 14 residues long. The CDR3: CASSFTGLPLEQYF. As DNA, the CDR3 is TGTGCCAGCAGTTTCACGGGACTTCCCCTCGAGCAGTACTTC.

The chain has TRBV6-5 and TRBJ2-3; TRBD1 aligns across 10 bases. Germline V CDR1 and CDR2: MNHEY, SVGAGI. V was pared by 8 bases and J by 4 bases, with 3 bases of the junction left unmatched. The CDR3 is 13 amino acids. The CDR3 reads CASRDRGADTQYF. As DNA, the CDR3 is TGTGCCAGCCGGGACAGGGGAGCAGATACGCAGTATTTT.

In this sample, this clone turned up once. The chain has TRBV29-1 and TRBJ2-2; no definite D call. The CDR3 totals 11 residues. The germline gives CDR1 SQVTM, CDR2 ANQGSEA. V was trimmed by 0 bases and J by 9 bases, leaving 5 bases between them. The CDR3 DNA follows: TGCAGCGTTGAAGAAAGCCGGGAGCTGTTTTTT. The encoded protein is CSVEESRELFF.

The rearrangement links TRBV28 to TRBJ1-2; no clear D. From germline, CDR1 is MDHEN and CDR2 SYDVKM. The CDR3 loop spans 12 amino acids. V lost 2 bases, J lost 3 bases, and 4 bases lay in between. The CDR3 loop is CASSLGDYGYTF. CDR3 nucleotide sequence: TGTGCCAGCAGTTTAGGAGACTATGGCTACACCTTC.

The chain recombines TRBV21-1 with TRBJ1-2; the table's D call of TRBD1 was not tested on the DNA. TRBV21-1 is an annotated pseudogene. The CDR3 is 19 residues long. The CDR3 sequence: CASSKRDTGGGIYRDGYTF. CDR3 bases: TGTGCCAGCAGCAAAAGGGACACAGGGGGAGGAATCTATCGGGACGGCTACACCTTC.

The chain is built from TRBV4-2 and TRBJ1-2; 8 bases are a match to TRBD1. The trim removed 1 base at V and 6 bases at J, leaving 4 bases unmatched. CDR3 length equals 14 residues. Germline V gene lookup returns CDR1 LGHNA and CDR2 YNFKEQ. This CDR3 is CASSQGTGFNGYTF. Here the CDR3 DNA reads TGTGCCAGCAGCCAAGGGACAGGGTTCAATGGCTACACCTTC.

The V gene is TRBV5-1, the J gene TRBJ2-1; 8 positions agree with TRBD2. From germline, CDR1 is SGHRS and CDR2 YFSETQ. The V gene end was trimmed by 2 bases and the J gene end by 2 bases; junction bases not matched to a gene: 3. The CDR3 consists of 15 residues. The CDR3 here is CASSFSGATYNEQFF. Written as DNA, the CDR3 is TGCGCCAGCAGCTTTAGCGGGGCCACCTACAATGAGCAGTTCTTC.

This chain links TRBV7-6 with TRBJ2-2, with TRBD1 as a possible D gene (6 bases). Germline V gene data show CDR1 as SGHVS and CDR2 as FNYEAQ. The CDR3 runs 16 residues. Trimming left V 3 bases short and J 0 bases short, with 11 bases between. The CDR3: CASSLRQAANTGELFF. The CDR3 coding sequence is TGTGCCAGCAGCTTGCGACAGGCCGCGAACACCGGGGAGCTGTTTTTT.

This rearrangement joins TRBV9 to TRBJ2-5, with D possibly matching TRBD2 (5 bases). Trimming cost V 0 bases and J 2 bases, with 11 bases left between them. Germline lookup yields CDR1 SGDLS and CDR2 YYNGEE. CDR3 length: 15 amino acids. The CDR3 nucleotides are TGTGCCAGCAGCGTAGGGTCGGGGTCACAAGAGACCCAGTACTTC. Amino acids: CASSVGSGSQETQYF.

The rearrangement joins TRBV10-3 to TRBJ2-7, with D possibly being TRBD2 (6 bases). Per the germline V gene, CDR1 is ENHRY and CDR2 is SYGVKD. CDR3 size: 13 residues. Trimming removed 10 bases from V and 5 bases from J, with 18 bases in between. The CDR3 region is CATLRAWGDEQYF. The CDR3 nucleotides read TGTGCCACACTCCGGGCATGGGGGGACGAGCAGTACTTC.

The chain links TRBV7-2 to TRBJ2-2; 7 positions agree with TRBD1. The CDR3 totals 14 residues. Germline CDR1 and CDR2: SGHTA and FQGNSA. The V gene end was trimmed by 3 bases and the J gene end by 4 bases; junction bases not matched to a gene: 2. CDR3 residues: CASSFGTVTGELFF. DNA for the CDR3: TGTGCCAGCAGCTTTGGGACAGTCACCGGGGAGCTGTTTTTT.

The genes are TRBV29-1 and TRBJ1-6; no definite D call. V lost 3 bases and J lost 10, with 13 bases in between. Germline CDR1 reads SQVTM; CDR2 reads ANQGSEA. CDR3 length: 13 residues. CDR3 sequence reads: CSVDGELGSPLHF. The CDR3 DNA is TGCAGCGTTGACGGGGAATTGGGATCACCCCTCCACTTT. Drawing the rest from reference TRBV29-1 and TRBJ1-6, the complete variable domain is SAVISQKPSRDICQRGTSLTIQCQVDSQVTMMFWYRQQPGQSLTLIATANQGSEATYESGFVIDKFPISRPNLTFSTLTVSNMSPEDSSIYLCSVDGELGSPLHFGNGTRLTVT.

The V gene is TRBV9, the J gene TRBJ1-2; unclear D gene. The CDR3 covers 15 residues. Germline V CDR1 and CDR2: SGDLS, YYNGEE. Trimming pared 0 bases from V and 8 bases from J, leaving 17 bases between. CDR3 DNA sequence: TGTGCCAGCAGCGTAGGAGGAGGGCATATGGGCGGCTACACCTTC. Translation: CASSVGGGHMGGYTF.

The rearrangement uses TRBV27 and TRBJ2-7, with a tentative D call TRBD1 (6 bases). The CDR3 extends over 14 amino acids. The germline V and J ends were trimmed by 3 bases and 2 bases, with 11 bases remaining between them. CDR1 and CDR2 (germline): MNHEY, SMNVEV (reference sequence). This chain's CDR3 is CASSLSRTAYEQYF. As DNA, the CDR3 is TGTGCCAGCAGTTTGAGTAGGACAGCCTACGAGCAGTACTTC.

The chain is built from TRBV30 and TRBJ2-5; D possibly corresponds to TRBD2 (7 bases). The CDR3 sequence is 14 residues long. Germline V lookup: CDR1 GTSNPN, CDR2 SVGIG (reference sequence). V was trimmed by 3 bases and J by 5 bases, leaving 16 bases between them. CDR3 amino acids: CAWSLRGGVETQYF. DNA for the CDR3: TGTGCCTGGAGCTTAAGGGGGGGGGTTGAGACCCAGTACTTC.

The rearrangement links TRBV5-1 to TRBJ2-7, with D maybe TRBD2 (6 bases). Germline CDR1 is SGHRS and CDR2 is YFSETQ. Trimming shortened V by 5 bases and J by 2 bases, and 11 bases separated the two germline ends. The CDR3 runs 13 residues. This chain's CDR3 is CASRDGGAYEQYF. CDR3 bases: TGCGCCAGCAGGGATGGCGGGGCCTACGAGCAGTACTTC.

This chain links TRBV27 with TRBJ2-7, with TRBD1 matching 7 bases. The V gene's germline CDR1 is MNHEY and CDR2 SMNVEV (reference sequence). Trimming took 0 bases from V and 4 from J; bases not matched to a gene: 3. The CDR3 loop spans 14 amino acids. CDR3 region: CASSLSGGPYEQYF. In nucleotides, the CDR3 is TGTGCCAGCAGTTTATCAGGGGGCCCTTACGAGCAGTACTTC.

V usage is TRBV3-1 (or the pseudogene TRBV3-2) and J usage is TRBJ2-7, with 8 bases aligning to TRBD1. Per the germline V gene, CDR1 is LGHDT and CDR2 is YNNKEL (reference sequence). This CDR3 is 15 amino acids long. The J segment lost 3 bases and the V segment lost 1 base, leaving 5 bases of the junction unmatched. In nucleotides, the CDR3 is TGTGCCAGCAGCCAAGGTTCAGGGGGCGTCTACGAGCAGTACTTC. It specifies CASSQGSGGVYEQYF.

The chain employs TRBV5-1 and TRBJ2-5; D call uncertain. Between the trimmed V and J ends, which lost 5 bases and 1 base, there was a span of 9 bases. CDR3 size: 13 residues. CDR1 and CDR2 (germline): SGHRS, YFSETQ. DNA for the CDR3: TGCGCCAGCAGTAGACATACCCAAGAGACCCAGTACTTC. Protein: CASSRHTQETQYF.

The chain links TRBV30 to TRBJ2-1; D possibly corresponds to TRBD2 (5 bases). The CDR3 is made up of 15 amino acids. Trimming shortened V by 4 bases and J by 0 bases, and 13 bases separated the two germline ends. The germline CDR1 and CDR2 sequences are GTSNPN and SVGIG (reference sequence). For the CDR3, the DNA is TGTGCCTGGACGATTTCGGGGAGCTCCTACAATGAGCAGTTCTTC. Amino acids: CAWTISGSSYNEQFF.